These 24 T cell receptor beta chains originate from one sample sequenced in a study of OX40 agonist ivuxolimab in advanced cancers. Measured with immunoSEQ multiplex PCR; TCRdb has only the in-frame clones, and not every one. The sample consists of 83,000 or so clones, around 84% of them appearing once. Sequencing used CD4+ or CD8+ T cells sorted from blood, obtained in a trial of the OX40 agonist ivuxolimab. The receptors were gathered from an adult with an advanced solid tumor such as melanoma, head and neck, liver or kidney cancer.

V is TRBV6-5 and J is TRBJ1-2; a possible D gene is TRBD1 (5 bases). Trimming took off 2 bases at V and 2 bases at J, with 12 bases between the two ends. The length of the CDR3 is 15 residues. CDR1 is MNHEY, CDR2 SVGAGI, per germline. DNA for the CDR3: TGTGCCAGCAGTTACCGCCTCGACAGCAACTATGGCTACACCTTC. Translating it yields CASSYRLDSNYGYTF.

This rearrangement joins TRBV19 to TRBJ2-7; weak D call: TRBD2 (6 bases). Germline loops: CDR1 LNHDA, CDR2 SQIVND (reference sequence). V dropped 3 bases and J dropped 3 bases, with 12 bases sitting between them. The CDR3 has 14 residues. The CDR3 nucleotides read TGTGCCAGTAGTATGCGGACCGGGGGCTACGAGCAGTACTTC. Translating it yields CASSMRTGGYEQYF.

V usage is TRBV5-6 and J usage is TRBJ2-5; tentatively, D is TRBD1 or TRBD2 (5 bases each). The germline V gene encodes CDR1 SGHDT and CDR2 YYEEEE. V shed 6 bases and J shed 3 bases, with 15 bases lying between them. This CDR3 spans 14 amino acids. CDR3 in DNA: TGTGCCAGCATCTTATCCGGGACGGAAGAGACCCAGTACTTC. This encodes CASILSGTEETQYF.

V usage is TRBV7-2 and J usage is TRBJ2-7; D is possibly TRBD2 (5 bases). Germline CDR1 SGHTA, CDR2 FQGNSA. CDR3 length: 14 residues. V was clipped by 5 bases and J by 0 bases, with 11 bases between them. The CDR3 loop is CASSAGGSSYEQYF. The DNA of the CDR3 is TGTGCCAGCAGCGCCGGTGGGAGCTCCTACGAGCAGTACTTC.

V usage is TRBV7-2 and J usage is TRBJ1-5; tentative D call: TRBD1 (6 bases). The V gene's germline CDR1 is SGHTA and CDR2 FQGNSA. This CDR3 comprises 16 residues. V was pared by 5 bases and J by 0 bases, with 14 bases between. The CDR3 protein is CASSADRTYSNQPQHF. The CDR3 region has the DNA TGTGCCAGCAGCGCGGACAGAACTTATAGCAATCAGCCCCAGCATTTT.

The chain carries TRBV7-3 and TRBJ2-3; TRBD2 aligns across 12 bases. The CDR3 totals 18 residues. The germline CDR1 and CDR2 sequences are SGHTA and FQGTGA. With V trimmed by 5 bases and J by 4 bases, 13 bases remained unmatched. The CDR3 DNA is TGTGCCAGCAGCGCATCCACGCTAGCGGGGGGGCTCTCAGATACGCAGTATTTT. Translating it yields CASSASTLAGGLSDTQYF.

The CDR3 sequence is CASSFAGGGLTDTQYF. For the CDR3, the DNA is TGTGCCAGCAGCTTCGCGGGCGGGGGGTTAACAGATACGCAGTATTTT. The chain combines TRBV5-6 with TRBJ2-3, with 8 positions matching TRBD2. The trim removed 2 bases at V and 3 bases at J, leaving 8 bases unmatched. The CDR3 is 16 amino acids. Germline CDR1 reads SGHDT; CDR2 reads YYEEEE.

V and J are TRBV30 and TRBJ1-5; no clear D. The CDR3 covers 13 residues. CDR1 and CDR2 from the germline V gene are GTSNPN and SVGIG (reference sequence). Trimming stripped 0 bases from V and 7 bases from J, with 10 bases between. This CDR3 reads CAWSVDQQQPQHF. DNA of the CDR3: TGTGCCTGGAGTGTTGATCAGCAGCAGCCCCAGCATTTT.

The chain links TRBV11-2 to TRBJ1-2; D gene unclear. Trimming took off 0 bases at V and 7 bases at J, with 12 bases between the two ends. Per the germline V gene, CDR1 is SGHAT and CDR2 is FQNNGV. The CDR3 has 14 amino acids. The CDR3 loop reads CASSLDPAAPGYTF. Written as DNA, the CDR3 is TGTGCCAGCAGCTTAGATCCTGCGGCGCCTGGCTACACCTTC.

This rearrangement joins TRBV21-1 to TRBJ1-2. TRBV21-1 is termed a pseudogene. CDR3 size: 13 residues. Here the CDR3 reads CASPRGAVYGYTF. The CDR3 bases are TGTGCCAGCCCCCGGGGGGCGGTCTATGGCTACACCTTC.

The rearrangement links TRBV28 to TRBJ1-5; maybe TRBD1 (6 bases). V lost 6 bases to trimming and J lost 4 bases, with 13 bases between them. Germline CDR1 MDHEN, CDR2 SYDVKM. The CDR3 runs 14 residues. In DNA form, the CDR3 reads TGTGCCAGCAGGATAGGACAGATGAATCAGCCCCAGCATTTT. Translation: CASRIGQMNQPQHF.

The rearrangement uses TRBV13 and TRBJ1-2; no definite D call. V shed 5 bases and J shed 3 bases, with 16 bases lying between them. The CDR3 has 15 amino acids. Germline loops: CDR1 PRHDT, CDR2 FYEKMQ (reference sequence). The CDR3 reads CASSGGVQWDYGYTF. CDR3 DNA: TGTGCCAGCAGCGGCGGTGTCCAATGGGACTATGGCTACACCTTC. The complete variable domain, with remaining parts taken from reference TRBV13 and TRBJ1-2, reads AAGVIQSPRHLIKEKRETATLKCYPIPRHDTVYWYQQGPGQDPQFLISFYEKMQSDKGSIPDRFSAQQFSDYHSELNMSSLELGDSALYFCASSGGVQWDYGYTFGSGTRLTVV.

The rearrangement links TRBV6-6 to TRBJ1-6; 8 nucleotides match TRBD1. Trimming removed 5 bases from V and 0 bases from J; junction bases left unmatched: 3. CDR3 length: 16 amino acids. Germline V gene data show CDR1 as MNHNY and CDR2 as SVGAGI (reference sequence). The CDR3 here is CASSQGASSYNSPLHF. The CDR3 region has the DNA TGTGCCAGCAGTCAGGGGGCGAGCTCCTATAATTCACCCCTCCACTTT.

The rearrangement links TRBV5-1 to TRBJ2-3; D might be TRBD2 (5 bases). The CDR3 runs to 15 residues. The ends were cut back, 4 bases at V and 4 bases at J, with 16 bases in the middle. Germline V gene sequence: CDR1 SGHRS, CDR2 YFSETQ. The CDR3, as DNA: TGCGCCAGCAGCCGTCGGGGTAGTTTCCCAGATACGCAGTATTTT. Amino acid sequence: CASSRRGSFPDTQYF.

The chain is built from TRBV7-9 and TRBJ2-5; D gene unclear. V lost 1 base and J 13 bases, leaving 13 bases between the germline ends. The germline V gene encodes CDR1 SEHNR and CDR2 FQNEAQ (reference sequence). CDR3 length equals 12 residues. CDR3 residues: CASSLGSLRLYF. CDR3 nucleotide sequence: TGTGCCAGCAGCTTAGGTTCACTGCGGCTGTACTTC.

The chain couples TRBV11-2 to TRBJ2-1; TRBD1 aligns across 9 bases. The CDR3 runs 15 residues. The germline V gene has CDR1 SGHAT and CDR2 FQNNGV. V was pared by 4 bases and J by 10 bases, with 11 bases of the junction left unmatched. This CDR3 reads CASSSSDRGRGEQFF. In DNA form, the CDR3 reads TGTGCCAGCAGCTCATCGGACAGGGGAAGAGGGGAGCAGTTCTTC.

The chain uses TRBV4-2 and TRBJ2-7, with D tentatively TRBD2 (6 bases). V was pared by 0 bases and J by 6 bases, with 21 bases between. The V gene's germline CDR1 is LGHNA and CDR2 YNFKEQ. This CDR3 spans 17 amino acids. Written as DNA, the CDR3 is TGTGCCAGCAGCCAAGATAAGTGGGAGGCAGGGCAGGCCGAGCAGTACTTC. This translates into CASSQDKWEAGQAEQYF.

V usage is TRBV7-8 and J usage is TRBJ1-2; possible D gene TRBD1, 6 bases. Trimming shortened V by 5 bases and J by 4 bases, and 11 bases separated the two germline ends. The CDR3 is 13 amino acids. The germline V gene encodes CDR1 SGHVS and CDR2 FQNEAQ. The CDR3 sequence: CASSATGIYGYTF. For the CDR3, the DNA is TGTGCCAGCAGCGCAACAGGGATCTATGGCTACACCTTC.

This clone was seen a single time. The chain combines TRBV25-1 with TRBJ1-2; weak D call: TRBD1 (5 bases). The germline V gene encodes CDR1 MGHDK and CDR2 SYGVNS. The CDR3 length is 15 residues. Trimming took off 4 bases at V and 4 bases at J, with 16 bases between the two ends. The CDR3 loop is CASSGLGGGGYGYTF. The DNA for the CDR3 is TGTGCCAGCAGTGGCCTGGGTGGGGGGGGCTATGGCTACACCTTC.

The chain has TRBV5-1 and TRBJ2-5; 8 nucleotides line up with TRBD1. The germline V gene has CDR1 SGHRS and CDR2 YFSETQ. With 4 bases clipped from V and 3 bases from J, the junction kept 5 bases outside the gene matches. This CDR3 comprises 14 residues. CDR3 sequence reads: CASSRQGWEETQYF. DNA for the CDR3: TGCGCCAGCAGCAGACAGGGGTGGGAAGAGACCCAGTACTTC.

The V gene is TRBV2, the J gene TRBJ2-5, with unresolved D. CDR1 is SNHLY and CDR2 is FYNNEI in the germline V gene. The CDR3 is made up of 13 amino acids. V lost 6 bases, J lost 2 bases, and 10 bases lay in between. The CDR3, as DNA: TGTGCCAGCAGCTTTGATACGCAAGAGACCCAGTACTTC. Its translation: CASSFDTQETQYF.

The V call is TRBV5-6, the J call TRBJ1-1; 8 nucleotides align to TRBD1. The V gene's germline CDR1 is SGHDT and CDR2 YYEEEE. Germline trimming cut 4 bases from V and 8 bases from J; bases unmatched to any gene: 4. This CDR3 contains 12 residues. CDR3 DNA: TGTGCCAGCAGCACGTGGACAGGGGAAGCTTTCTTT. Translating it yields CASSTWTGEAFF.

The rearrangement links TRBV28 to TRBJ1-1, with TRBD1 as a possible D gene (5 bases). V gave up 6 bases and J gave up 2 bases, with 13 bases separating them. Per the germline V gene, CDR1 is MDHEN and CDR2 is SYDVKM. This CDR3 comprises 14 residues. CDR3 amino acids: CASSLRVPNTEAFF. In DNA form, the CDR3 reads TGTGCCAGCAGCCTCAGGGTCCCAAACACTGAAGCTTTCTTT.

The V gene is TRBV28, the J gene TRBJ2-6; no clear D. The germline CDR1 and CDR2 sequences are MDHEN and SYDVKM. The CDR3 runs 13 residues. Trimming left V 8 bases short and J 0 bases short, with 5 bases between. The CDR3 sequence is CASLTSGANVLTF. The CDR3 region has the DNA TGTGCCAGCCTAACCTCTGGGGCCAACGTCCTGACTTTC.